The TCR beta chain under discussion was sequenced for a study of T cells in localized non-small cell lung cancer. Sequencing was performed with immunoSEQ multiplex PCR; in TCRdb, only in-frame clones are kept and a portion is missing. The sample includes 100,000 to 150,000 clones, roughly 90% of them seen just once. Trimming removed 6 bases at V and 6 bases at J, with 10 bases between. This CDR3 has 12 amino acids. Per germline, CDR1 MNHEY and CDR2 SVGAGI. This material consisted of peripheral blood, taken before any cancer treatment. V gene TRBV6-5 combines with J gene TRBJ2-3, with D perhaps matching TRBD2 (5 bases). This sequence was found in a female donor older than 55 with stage I lung adenocarcinoma. The CDR3 sequence: CASRRGRDTQYF. The CDR3 coding sequence is TGTGCCAGCAGACGGGGTCGCGATACGCAGTATTTT.